These 14 T cell receptor beta chains were all obtained from the same sample, sequenced in a study of T cells in Graves' hyperthyroidism and ophthalmopathy. The TCR beta CDR3 regions underwent amplification using RNA transcripts as the source. During a first-round RT-PCR of the TCR CDR3, the HTBI primer set was used. TCRdb itself ran the multiplex PCR reads through MiXCR, one entry per CDR3 protein. Of 450,000 to 700,000 distinct CDR3 sequences listed, around 42% are singletons. Specimen: peripheral blood or thyroid tissue (not recorded which). The receptors originated from an adult woman with Graves' disease, either hyperthyroidism or ophthalmopathy (not recorded which).

This clonotype was detected a few times. The chain recombines TRBV6-6 with TRBJ1-3; possible D gene TRBD1, 6 bases. V shed 0 bases and J shed 2 bases, with 11 bases lying between them. Germline V lookup: CDR1 MNHNY, CDR2 SVGAGI (reference sequence). This CDR3 spans 16 amino acids. The CDR3: CASSYSRGLAGNTIYF. CDR3 sequence (DNA): TGTGCCAGCAGTTACTCGAGGGGGTTAGCTGGAAACACCATATATTTT.

Details on this clonotype: A read error is possible here, since a much larger clone lies one base away. The chain links TRBV6-5 to TRBJ1-4; tentative D call: TRBD1 (5 bases). Deletions cut 10 bases from V and 4 bases from J, with 16 bases between. The CDR3 consists of 14 residues. Looked up from germline, CDR1 is MNHEY and CDR2 is SVGAGI. The CDR3 loop is CANRTGSLNEKLFF. The CDR3 nucleotides are TGTGCCAACCGCACAGGAAGCCTTAATGAAAAACTGTTTTTT.

J is TRBJ1-1 and V is TRBV11-1, with 7 bases aligning to TRBD1. Losses at the gene ends were 7 bases for V and 4 bases for J; bases not matched to a gene: 21. The CDR3 runs 18 residues. CDR1 is SGHAT and CDR2 is FQDESV in the germline V gene (reference sequence). The CDR3 DNA reads as TGTGCCAGCACACCTCCCCCCGGTGTGGGACAGTTGGGCACTGAAGCTTTCTTT. It translates to CASTPPPGVGQLGTEAFF.

This rearrangement joins TRBV2 to TRBJ1-4; TRBD1 might be the D (6 bases). V was shortened by 6 bases and J by 7 bases, with 33 bases between the two germline ends. This CDR3 is 20 amino acids long. From germline, CDR1 is SNHLY and CDR2 FYNNEI. CDR3 bases: TGTGCCAGCAGCCTTGGGACGCAAAGCCCAGGGGTTACAGAGATTGAAAAACTGTTTTTT. This encodes CASSLGTQSPGVTEIEKLFF.

The chain employs TRBV28 and TRBJ2-7; 8 bases are a match to TRBD1. In germline, CDR1 is MDHEN, CDR2 SYDVKM. The ends lost 4 bases at V and 3 bases at J; junction bases unmatched: 5. The length of the CDR3 is 14 residues. CDR3 protein: CASSWTGIVYEQYF. CDR3 DNA sequence: TGTGCCAGCAGTTGGACAGGGATTGTCTACGAGCAGTACTTC. The entire variable domain, with the rest obtained from reference TRBV28 and TRBJ2-7, is as follows: DVKVTQSSRYLVKRTGEKVFLECVQDMDHENMFWYRQDPGLGLRLIYFSYDVKMKEKGDIPEGYSVSREKKERFSLILESASTNQTSMYLCASSWTGIVYEQYFGPGTRLTVT.

This clonotype was counted at least ten times. The chain uses TRBV7-9 and TRBJ1-2; D remains unclear. CDR3 length: 14 residues. CDR1 and CDR2 (germline): SEHNR, FQNEAQ (reference sequence). V was trimmed by 5 bases and J by 4 bases, leaving 14 bases between them. CDR3 region: CASSTARSLYGYTF. DNA for the CDR3: TGTGCCAGCAGCACTGCGCGGAGTCTCTATGGCTACACCTTC.

This clonotype was seen ten or more times. V is TRBV4-2 and J is TRBJ1-5, with D unclear. Germline-derived CDR1 and CDR2 are LGHNA and YNFKEQ. The CDR3 length is 17 residues. V was pared by 0 bases and J by 0 bases, with 12 bases between. This CDR3 is CASSQDGTGHSNQPQHF. The CDR3 DNA follows: TGTGCCAGCAGCCAAGACGGTACCGGCCATAGCAATCAGCCCCAGCATTTT.

The sample holds many counts of this clonotype. The genes are TRBV7-2 and TRBJ1-5; D uncertain. The germline V gene has CDR1 SGHTA and CDR2 FQGNSA. This CDR3 region has 18 residues. V was trimmed by 2 bases and J by 0 bases, leaving 17 bases between them. The CDR3 nucleotides read TGTGCCAGCAGCTTAAATGGAGGGTACACTTATAGCAATCAGCCCCAGCATTTT. Encoded protein: CASSLNGGYTYSNQPQHF. Filled out from reference TRBV7-2 and TRBJ1-5, the complete variable domain reads GAGVSQSPSNKVTEKGKDVELRCDPISGHTALYWYRQSLGQGLEFLIYFQGNSAPDKSGLPSDRFSAERTGGSVSTLTIQRTQQEDSAVYLCASSLNGGYTYSNQPQHFGDGTRLSIL.

This chain links TRBV15 with TRBJ1-1, with a tentative D call TRBD1 (6 bases). Trimming cost V 4 bases and J 2 bases, with 11 bases left between them. From germline, CDR1 is LNHNV and CDR2 YYDKDF (reference sequence). This CDR3 is built from 14 residues. CDR3 loop: CATSIGTLNTEAFF. As DNA, the CDR3 is TGTGCCACCAGCATCGGGACACTCAACACTGAAGCTTTCTTT. The entire variable domain, with the rest obtained from reference TRBV15 and TRBJ1-1, is as follows: DAMVIQNPRYQVTQFGKPVTLSCSQTLNHNVMYWYQQKSSQAPKLLFHYYDKDFNNEADTPDNFQSRRPNTSFCFLDIRSPGLGDTAMYLCATSIGTLNTEAFFGQGTRLTVV.

This clonotype was seen ten or more times. This rearrangement joins TRBV29-1 to TRBJ2-7; possible D gene TRBD1, 6 bases. The CDR3 has 13 residues. Germline CDR1 and CDR2: SQVTM and ANQGSEA. The V and J ends lost 4 bases and 2 bases respectively, with 12 bases between them. In DNA, the CDR3 is TGCAGCGTTGGAGGACAGAGACCCTACGAGCAGTACTTC. It yields the protein CSVGGQRPYEQYF.

J is TRBJ1-2 and V is TRBV7-9; D uncertain. The V and J ends lost 0 bases and 4 bases respectively, with 6 bases between them. Per the germline V gene, CDR1 is SEHNR and CDR2 is FQNEAQ (reference sequence). The CDR3 runs to 13 residues. In nucleotides, the CDR3 is TGTGCCAGCAGCTTAGCAAGGCCCTATGGCTACACCTTC. Protein sequence: CASSLARPYGYTF.

CDR3 coding DNA: TGCGCCAGCAGCTGGACAGATAACTATGGCTACACCTTC. Residues: CASSWTDNYGYTF. The chain combines TRBV5-1 with TRBJ1-2; D might be TRBD1 (6 bases). The germline CDR1 and CDR2 sequences are SGHRS and YFSETQ. V was clipped by 3 bases and J by 1 base, with 7 bases between them. The CDR3 has 13 amino acids. The full variable domain, in which reference TRBV5-1 and TRBJ1-2 provide the parts outside the CDR3, is KAGVTQTPRYLIKTRGQQVTLSCSPISGHRSVSWYQQTPGQGLQFLFEYFSETQRNKGNFPGRFSGRQFSNSRSEMNVSTLELGDSALYLCASSWTDNYGYTFGSGTRLTVV.

This clonotype came up many times. CDR3 region: CASSDRGHSPLHF. The CDR3 bases are TGTGCCAGCAGTGACAGGGGGCATTCACCCCTCCACTTT. The chain couples TRBV6-1 to TRBJ1-6, with 8 bases lining up with TRBD1. J lost 8 bases, V lost 3 bases, and 0 bases had no gene match. This CDR3 is 13 amino acids long. Per germline, CDR1 MNHNS and CDR2 SASEGT.

This clonotype was counted a few times. V gene TRBV7-3 combines with J gene TRBJ2-5; no clear D gene. The CDR3 totals 13 residues. Germline V CDR1 and CDR2: SGHTA, FQGTGA. The V end lost 0 bases, the J end lost 7 bases, and 9 bases lay between the germline ends. The CDR3 reads CASSLTVKGTQYF. The DNA of the CDR3 is TGTGCCAGCAGCTTAACGGTGAAGGGGACCCAGTACTTC.